This T cell receptor beta chain was identified in a study of blood T cell repertoires in COVID-19. Across the whole study: Sites in the United States, Italy and Spain provided acute and convalescent COVID-19 samples. T cells, B-cell-depleted T cells, or PBMCs supplied cDNA or gDNA.

The CDR3 contains 17 residues. Looked up from germline, CDR1 is DFQATT and CDR2 is SNEGSKA (reference sequence). V shed 3 bases and J 0 bases; nucleotides not matched to a gene: 9. In the source study's methods: It was from reference gene primer amplification that nucleated cell counts were estimated. Assay used: immunoSEQ multiplex PCR; TCRdb lists only in-frame clones, some missing. That table furnishes V, J and clone size, whereas the DNA furnished D and trimming. The data hold around 300,000 clones, with approximately 88% observed a single time. The chain recombines TRBV20-1 with TRBJ1-5; 9 bases are shared with TRBD1. The sample was peripheral blood. The TCR originated in a woman between 50 and 59 years old with active or convalescent COVID-19. DNA of the CDR3: TGCAGTGCTAGTACCGGGACAGGGTACGATAGCAATCAGCCCCAGCATTTT. This translates into CSASTGTGYDSNQPQHF.